What follows are 8 T cell receptor beta chains derived from one specimen sequenced in a study of shared clonotypes between healthy human individuals. Repertoires were generated with immunoSEQ multiplex PCR, while TCRdb's copy carries only in-frame clones and drops some. The table lists more than 850,000 clones, more than 75% of them singletons, with more than 0.45% in the top ten. Material: memory CD4+ T cells from PBMCs. Subset given: CD45RA-negative fraction. Receptor source: a young man in good health. Some clones in this sample may be carry-over from other donors' samples.

The V and J genes are TRBV5-1 and TRBJ2-7; TRBD1 or TRBD2 may be the D gene (6 bases each). Germline CDR1 is SGHRS and CDR2 is YFSETQ. Trimming left V 3 bases short and J 1 base short, with 23 bases between. This CDR3 region has 18 residues. The CDR3 loop reads CASSSGVTNGDTSYEQYF. The CDR3 DNA reads TGCGCCAGCAGCTCGGGGGTGACTAACGGGGACACGTCCTACGAGCAGTACTTC.

The DNA for the CDR3 is TGTGCCAGCATCCGAGGAGGGGGATCGCCGAACACTGAAGCTTTCTTT. Translation: CASIRGGGSPNTEAFF. The chain is built from TRBV6-6 and TRBJ1-1; a possible D gene is TRBD1 (6 bases). V lost 7 bases and J 1 base, leaving 19 bases between the germline ends. Germline V gives CDR1 MNHNY, CDR2 SVGAGI (reference sequence). There are 16 residues in the CDR3.

V usage is TRBV23-1 and J usage is TRBJ1-2, with a possible D match to TRBD1 (5 bases). TRBV23-1 is given ORF status, its function remaining uncertain. CDR3 length: 14 residues. The ends were cut back, 0 bases at V and 4 bases at J, with 9 bases in the middle. This CDR3 reads CASSQSEGRYGYTF. Written as DNA, the CDR3 is TGCGCCAGCAGTCAATCGGAGGGGCGCTATGGCTACACCTTC.

DNA for the CDR3: TGTGCCAGCAGTCCCAGGGTGCGCGACACCAATGCCAGGGAGCTGTTTTTT. Translation gives CASSPRVRDTNARELFF. The genes are TRBV27 and TRBJ2-2; possible D gene TRBD1, 5 bases. The germline gives CDR1 MNHEY, CDR2 SMNVEV (reference sequence). V lost 5 bases to trimming and J lost 9 bases, with 25 bases between them. CDR3 length: 17 amino acids.

The chain joins TRBV9 to TRBJ2-2, with 10 nucleotides matching TRBD2. The CDR3 is made up of 17 amino acids. The germline V gene encodes CDR1 SGDLS and CDR2 YYNGEE. The V segment lost 1 base and the J segment 6 bases; nucleotides outside the gene matches: 9. The CDR3 bases are TGTGCCAGCAGCGTACCCTCTAGCGGGAGTCTTGCCGGGGAGCTGTTTTTT. Its translation is CASSVPSSGSLAGELFF.

This chain connects TRBV7-7 to TRBJ2-2; 11 nucleotides align to TRBD2. Germline loops: CDR1 SSHAT, CDR2 FNYEAQ (reference sequence). J lost 4 bases, V lost 5 bases, and 6 bases had no gene match. This CDR3 is built from 16 residues. The CDR3 nucleotides read TGTGCCAGCAGCACCGGGACTAGCGGACCCACCGGGGAGCTGTTTTTT. Its translation is CASSTGTSGPTGELFF.

The CDR3 is CASSLAGTRQGHEQYF. In DNA, the CDR3 is TGTGCCAGCAGCTTAGCTGGGACAAGACAAGGCCACGAGCAGTACTTC. V usage is TRBV7-2 and J usage is TRBJ2-7; D may be TRBD1 (6 bases). Germline CDR1 and CDR2: SGHTA and FQGNSA. Trimming took 0 bases from V and 5 from J, leaving 17 bases between them. The CDR3 spans 16 residues.

This clone has at least ten counts. The sample has other DNA sequences that encode this CDR3 too. This chain links TRBV9 with TRBJ1-2; no clear D gene. Trimming removed 0 bases at V and 1 base at J, with 10 bases between. The CDR3 runs 15 residues. CDR1 SGDLS and CDR2 YYNGEE come from the germline V gene. DNA of the CDR3: TGTGCCAGCAGCGTAGGGATAGGTTTTAACTATGGCTACACCTTC. This gives the protein CASSVGIGFNYGYTF.